These 2 T cell receptor beta chains came from one sample sequenced in a study of regulatory T cells in long-lasting Graves disease. The time point is: newly diagnosed GD, antithyroid drugs for less than 3 months. Isolated PBMC RNA provided the starting material for the TCR library. Arm-PCR of CDR3 regions and iRepertoire HTBI primers were used to build TCR beta libraries. From the multiplex PCR reads, TCRdb called clonotypes with MiXCR, one entry per CDR3 protein. The sample lists some 250,000 distinct CDR3 sequences; around 20% were seen once. This material consisted of peripheral blood mononuclear cells (PBMCs), taken at new diagnosis, from a patient treated with antithyroid drugs. These receptors were taken from a female donor with Graves disease.

This clonotype occurred a few times. The V call is TRBV6-5, the J call TRBJ1-6; no clear D. CDR3 size: 12 residues. Germline CDR1 MNHEY, CDR2 SVGAGI. With 2 bases removed from V and 7 bases from J, the gap between germline ends came to 3 bases. The CDR3 here is CASSYKNSPLHF. CDR3 in DNA: TGTGCCAGCAGTTACAAGAATTCACCCCTCCACTTT.

There are many counts of this clonotype. This chain uses TRBV6-1 with TRBJ2-1; 10 bases map to TRBD2. In germline, CDR1 is MNHNS, CDR2 SASEGT. V gave up 6 bases and J gave up 6 bases; unmatched junction bases: 17. The CDR3 is 18 residues long. The CDR3 loop is CASRTESSGSAVFNEQFF. CDR3 coding DNA: TGTGCCAGCAGAACGGAATCTAGCGGGAGTGCGGTTTTCAATGAGCAGTTCTTC.